These T cell receptor beta chains were read from a single sample in a study of T cells after yellow fever vaccination. A single record per CDR3 protein comes from TCRdb applying MiXCR to the 5' RACE reads. The repertoire holds under 300,000 distinct CDR3 sequences, with over 10% as singletons. The sequencing here drew on CD4+ T cells sorted from PBMCs, taken 45 days after the yellow fever booster vaccination. The receptors derive from a man aged 30-40 years who received the YFV17D yellow fever vaccine. Each CDR3 is given with its conserved first and last residue. D genes are given only for firm matches. Size is omitted from some rows. Given values are once, few, many or a class for expanded clones.

d_gene	abundance	v_gene	j_gene	CDR3aa	CDR3nt
.	few	TRBV29-1	TRBJ2-4	CSVFRGADGNIQYF	TGCAGCGTGTTCCGAGGGGCGGACGGGAACATTCAGTACTTC
.	.	TRBV7-2	TRBJ2-3	CSSSYGTLSDTQYF	TGTTCCAGCAGCTACGGGACTTTGTCAGATACGCAGTATTTT
.	.	TRBV15	TRBJ2-2	CATSRDMVTGSIAGELFF	TGTGCCACCAGCAGAGATATGGTTACAGGGAGTATCGCCGGGGAGCTGTTTTTT
.	few	TRBV6-2/TRBV6-3	TRBJ2-1	CASKKGASRDNEQFF	TGTGCCAGCAAAAAAGGGGCTAGCAGGGACAATGAGCAGTTCTTC
TRBD2	.	TRBV12-3/TRBV12-4	TRBJ2-1	CASTLSGSHFEQFF	TGTGCCAGCACCCTTAGCGGGAGTCATTTTGAGCAGTTCTTC
TRBD1	.	TRBV5-5	TRBJ2-1	CASSLAGTGFLGQFF	TGTGCCAGCAGCTTGGCCGGGACAGGCTTTCTCGGGCAGTTCTTC
TRBD1	.	TRBV10-3	TRBJ2-3	CASRAGAGGFDTQYF	TGTGCCTCCAGAGCTGGGGCAGGGGGCTTTGATACGCAGTATTTT
TRBD2	few	TRBV3-1	TRBJ2-3	CASSLRISGLAGVDTQYF	TGTGCCAGCAGCCTACGAATATCGGGACTAGCGGGAGTAGATACGCAGTATTTT
TRBD1	.	TRBV7-9	TRBJ2-7	CASNRDRIYEQYF	TGTGCCAGCAACCGGGACAGAATATACGAGCAGTACTTC
.	.	TRBV5-1	TRBJ1-1	CASSLDTVNTEAFF	TGCGCCAGCAGCTTGGATACAGTGAACACTGAAGCTTTCTTT
.	few	TRBV12-3/TRBV12-4	TRBJ2-7	CASSLNVGYEQYF	TGTGCCAGCAGTTTAAACGTAGGCTACGAGCAGTACTTC
TRBD1	few	TRBV29-1	TRBJ1-1	CSVERGTGGNTEAFF	TGCAGCGTTGAACGAGGGACAGGGGGAAACACTGAAGCTTTCTTT
.	few	TRBV28	TRBJ2-7	CASRTGGPGIYEQYF	TGTGCCAGCAGGACTGGAGGGCCGGGAATATACGAGCAGTACTTC
.	.	TRBV10-3	TRBJ2-1	CAISESKMGDEQFF	TGTGCCATCAGTGAGTCGAAGATGGGGGATGAGCAGTTCTTC
.	.	TRBV5-4	TRBJ2-5	CASSLDRLAMGETQYF	TGTGCCAGCAGCTTGGATCGCCTAGCGATGGGAGAGACCCAGTACTTC
.	many	TRBV24-1	TRBJ2-1	CATSDATNPGGQFF	TGTGCCACCAGTGATGCAACGAACCCTGGGGGGCAGTTCTTC
TRBD2	.	TRBV7-8	TRBJ2-1	CASSLVTSSGLYNEQFF	TGTGCCAGCAGCTTGGTCACATCTAGCGGGTTATACAATGAGCAGTTCTTC
.	.	TRBV21-1	TRBJ2-7	CASSTGDTIHEQYF	TGTGCCAGCAGCACTGGGGACACTATACACGAGCAGTACTTC